Below are 8 T cell receptor beta chains sequenced from a single sample in a study of T cells in Graves' hyperthyroidism and ophthalmopathy. Amplification yielded TCR beta CDR3 regions, with RNA transcripts as the source. The TCR CDR3 first-round RT-PCR relied on the HTBI primer set. From the multiplex PCR reads, TCRdb called clonotypes with MiXCR, one entry per CDR3 protein. The sample lists more than 500,000 distinct CDR3 sequences; roughly 15% were seen once. Material: blood. These receptor sequences come from a woman between 40 and 50 years old with Graves' ophthalmopathy.

This clonotype appeared many times. One end of the junction varies from germline; a read error may be responsible. The V gene is TRBV28, the J gene TRBJ1-5; tentative D call: TRBD1 (6 bases). The CDR3 consists of 15 residues. Germline assignment: CDR1 MDHEN and CDR2 SYDVKM. The CDR3 DNA reads TGTGCCAGCAGTTTTCTCCGGGGGCCCTATCAGACCCAGCATTTT. Protein: CASSFLRGPYQTQHF.

This clonotype was seen many times. The V and J genes are TRBV6-2 or TRBV6-3 and TRBJ2-5; no definite D call. The CDR3 loop spans 14 amino acids. Deletions cut 6 bases from V and 5 bases from J, with 16 bases between. The germline gives CDR1 MNHEY, CDR2 SVGEGT. The CDR3 is CASRSYSNVETQYF. Here the CDR3 DNA reads TGTGCCAGCAGATCCTACTCTAACGTGGAGACCCAGTACTTC.

A few counts support this clonotype. The V call is TRBV7-3, the J call TRBJ2-2; possible D gene TRBD2, 6 bases. Germline V gives CDR1 SGHTA, CDR2 FQGTGA. The CDR3 is 16 residues long. With 2 bases removed from V and 7 bases from J, the gap between germline ends came to 17 bases. The CDR3 nucleotides read TGTGCCAGCAGCTTAGTCTCTGGGGGGAATGGCGGGGAGCTGTTTTTT. Translated, it gives CASSLVSGGNGGELFF.

This clonotype was observed many times. The chain couples TRBV27 to TRBJ2-7; D possibly corresponds to TRBD2 (5 bases). The CDR3 loop spans 14 amino acids. V dropped 5 bases and J dropped 0 bases, with 11 bases sitting between them. Germline-derived CDR1 and CDR2 are MNHEY and SMNVEV (reference sequence). The CDR3: CASSPREFSYEQYF. CDR3 nucleotides: TGTGCCAGCAGTCCCCGGGAATTCTCCTACGAGCAGTACTTC.

The V gene is TRBV27, the J gene TRBJ2-5; 15 nucleotides line up with TRBD2. Per the germline V gene, CDR1 is MNHEY and CDR2 is SMNVEV (reference sequence). V was clipped by 2 bases and J by 1 base; unmatched bases: 5. The CDR3 is 18 amino acids. The CDR3 spells CASSLRGLAGGIQETQYF. The CDR3 region has the DNA TGTGCCAGCAGTTTACGGGGACTAGCGGGAGGTATCCAAGAGACCCAGTACTTC.

This clonotype has at least ten counts. The genes are TRBV30 and TRBJ1-1; D ambiguous. The CDR3 runs to 14 residues. Germline lookup yields CDR1 GTSNPN and CDR2 SVGIG (reference sequence). Between the trimmed V and J ends, which lost 4 bases and 3 bases, there was a span of 15 bases. CDR3 in DNA: TGTGCCTGGACTCAGACACTCGCGGACACTGAAGCTTTCTTT. Translated, it gives CAWTQTLADTEAFF. Looking up the rest from reference TRBV30 and TRBJ1-1 gives the full variable domain: SQTIHQWPATLVQPVGSPLSLECTVEGTSNPNLYWYRQAAGRGLQLLFYSVGIGQISSEVPQNLSASRPQDRQFILSSKKLLLSDSGFYLCAWTQTLADTEAFFGQGTRLTVV.

This clonotype was picked up one time. The rearrangement links TRBV28 to TRBJ1-1; 8 positions match TRBD1. Germline CDR1 and CDR2: MDHEN and SYDVKM. After removal of 3 bases from V and 4 bases from J, the junction contained 1 base not matched to a gene. The CDR3 spans 13 residues. The CDR3 DNA reads as TGTGCCAGCAGTTTCAGGGGGCTCACTGAAGCTTTCTTT. Protein sequence: CASSFRGLTEAFF.

This clonotype was found a few times. V gene TRBV5-1 combines with J gene TRBJ2-5; D perhaps matches TRBD2 (6 bases). V gave up 4 bases and J gave up 2 bases, with 12 bases separating them. The CDR3 consists of 14 residues. In germline, CDR1 is SGHRS, CDR2 YFSETQ. DNA of the CDR3: TGCGCCAGCAGCATATCTAGCGAACAAGAGACCCAGTACTTC. Its translation: CASSISSEQETQYF.